This passage covers 13 T cell receptor beta chains from one sample sequenced in a study of cytomegalovirus exposure and HLA in healthy donors. Assay used: immunoSEQ multiplex PCR; TCRdb lists only in-frame clones, some missing. The data hold hundreds of thousands of clones, with roughly 85% observed a single time. The sequenced sample was PBMCs. The receptors here all came from a woman under 30 in good health and CMV-seronegative.

The chain joins TRBV10-1 to TRBJ1-4; the D gene is possibly TRBD1 (5 bases). CDR3 length: 12 residues. Germline V CDR1 and CDR2: WNHNN, SYGVQD (reference sequence). Deletions cut 5 bases from V and 7 bases from J, with 8 bases between. The CDR3 region is CASSPGREKLFF. DNA for the CDR3: TGCGCCAGCAGTCCGGGACGTGAAAAACTGTTTTTT.

This clone was seen only once. This rearrangement joins TRBV19 to TRBJ2-7; weak D call: TRBD1 (8 bases). The V end lost 3 bases, the J end lost 1 base, and 13 bases lay between the germline ends. The germline V gene encodes CDR1 LNHDA and CDR2 SQIVND (reference sequence). The CDR3 runs to 15 residues. CDR3 DNA sequence: TGTGCCAGTAGTATGACAGGGGAGGGATCCTACGAGCAGTACTTC. Amino acids: CASSMTGEGSYEQYF.

This chain connects TRBV29-1 to TRBJ2-1; 12 nucleotides match TRBD2. Germline lookup yields CDR1 SQVTM and CDR2 ANQGSEA. The CDR3 has 16 amino acids. V shed 3 bases and J 0 bases; nucleotides not matched to a gene: 3. The CDR3 spells CSVETSGGHSYNEQFF. The DNA for the CDR3 is TGCAGCGTTGAGACTAGCGGGGGTCACTCCTACAATGAGCAGTTCTTC.

The rearrangement uses TRBV5-6 and TRBJ1-2; D is ambiguous. V was cut by 4 bases and J by 0 bases, with 10 bases left in between. The CDR3 contains 14 residues. Germline V CDR1 and CDR2: SGHDT, YYEEEE. CDR3 sequence reads: CASSRGTPNYGYTF. DNA for the CDR3: TGTGCCAGCAGCCGGGGTACCCCTAACTATGGCTACACCTTC.

The chain joins TRBV2 to TRBJ2-1; D is uncertain. Germline V gives CDR1 SNHLY, CDR2 FYNNEI. The CDR3 is 15 residues long. The V end lost 6 bases, the J end lost 2 bases, and 14 bases lay between the germline ends. The CDR3 nucleotides are TGTGCCAGCAGCGCCGCCACCGTCCCCTACAATGAGCAGTTCTTC. It codes for CASSAATVPYNEQFF.

The chain has TRBV9 and TRBJ2-1; possibly TRBD1 for D (7 bases). V dropped 7 bases and J dropped 4 bases, with 18 bases sitting between them. CDR1 SGDLS and CDR2 YYNGEE come from the germline V gene. The CDR3 is 15 residues long. The CDR3 DNA is TGTGCCAGCGCCGTCGGAGGGGGCGGATACAATGAGCAGTTCTTC. Translated, it gives CASAVGGGGYNEQFF.

This clone was recorded only once. V usage is TRBV10-3 and J usage is TRBJ2-1; D gene unclear. V lost 10 bases and J 7 bases, leaving 11 bases between the germline ends. This CDR3 spans 11 amino acids. Germline CDR1 ENHRY, CDR2 SYGVKD. The CDR3 region has the DNA TGTGCCACCGCTTTGCGGAATGAGCAGTTCTTC. Its protein is CATALRNEQFF.

The chain carries TRBV5-1 and TRBJ1-2; possible D gene TRBD1, 5 bases. The germline V and J ends were trimmed by 0 bases and 6 bases, with 12 bases remaining between them. CDR1 and CDR2 (germline): SGHRS, YFSETQ. The CDR3 is 14 residues long. CDR3 sequence: CASSLAAGLDGYTF. CDR3 in DNA: TGCGCCAGCAGCTTGGCTGCAGGGTTGGATGGCTACACCTTC. Full variable domain (outside the CDR3, taken from reference TRBV5-1 and TRBJ1-2): KAGVTQTPRYLIKTRGQQVTLSCSPISGHRSVSWYQQTPGQGLQFLFEYFSETQRNKGNFPGRFSGRQFSNSRSEMNVSTLELGDSALYLCASSLAAGLDGYTFGSGTRLTVV.

The chain has TRBV5-1 and TRBJ1-5; D is ambiguous. The V gene lost 0 bases and the J gene lost 2 bases, with 9 bases spanning the gap. CDR3 length equals 15 residues. The germline gives CDR1 SGHRS, CDR2 YFSETQ. The DNA for the CDR3 is TGCGCCAGCAGCTTGGGGGAGGCGGGCAATCAGCCCCAGCATTTT. It specifies CASSLGEAGNQPQHF.

This rearrangement joins TRBV2 to TRBJ2-7; maybe TRBD2 (6 bases). Germline loops: CDR1 SNHLY, CDR2 FYNNEI. This CDR3 is built from 14 residues. V was cut by 4 bases and J by 2 bases, with 12 bases left in between. The CDR3 loop is CASSVPTGAYEQYF. As DNA, the CDR3 is TGTGCCAGCAGTGTCCCGACGGGAGCCTACGAGCAGTACTTC.

This clone was found once. J is TRBJ2-7 and V is TRBV5-1, with D maybe TRBD1 (6 bases). The CDR3 totals 14 residues. Germline CDR1 is SGHRS and CDR2 is YFSETQ. V was cut by 3 bases and J by 8 bases, with 18 bases left in between. The CDR3 nucleotides read TGCGCCAGCAGCTCTGTTCTACAGGGTTGGCAGCAGTACTTC. Translated: CASSSVLQGWQQYF.

This clone was counted a single time. The chain couples TRBV18 to TRBJ1-5; the match to TRBD1 covers 11 bases. Germline assignment: CDR1 KGHSH and CDR2 LQKENI. V shed 4 bases, J shed 3 bases, and the junction held 5 bases outside the gene matches. The CDR3 consists of 16 residues. The CDR3 region is CASSRGTGGLNQPQHF. The CDR3 region has the DNA TGTGCCAGCTCACGAGGGACAGGGGGTCTCAATCAGCCCCAGCATTTT.

The chain carries TRBV6-6 and TRBJ2-4; perhaps TRBD1 as D (8 bases). The CDR3 has 15 amino acids. Germline V gene lookup returns CDR1 MNHNY and CDR2 SVGAGI (reference sequence). Trimming left V 0 bases short and J 5 bases short, with 11 bases between. The CDR3 DNA is TGTGCCAGCAGTTACTCTACAGGGGGGGAAAACATTCAGTACTTC. It codes for CASSYSTGGENIQYF.